These 25 T cell receptor beta chains were all obtained from the same sample, sequenced in a study of tumor-infiltrating lymphocytes in primary liver carcinoma. From around 530 ng of total RNA, TCR beta-specific cDNA was reverse-transcribed using a constant-region primer. Library construction for TCR beta comprised three nested multiplex PCR rounds performed with slightly modified ARM-PCR. The first two PCR rounds, nine to ten cycles each, used TRBV1-TRBV30 forward primers and a C-beta reverse primer. TCRdb redid the calling of the multiplex PCR reads with MiXCR, one entry per CDR3 protein. The repertoire includes some 190,000 distinct CDR3 sequences, 60% of them detected once, and approximately 67% sits in the top ten. Researchers drew blood RNA from unsorted whole blood and extracted germline DNA as well. The specimen sequenced was peripheral blood. These receptors all stem from a man aged 40-55 years with primary liver carcinoma and hepatitis B virus infection.

As for this clonotype: Germline is not matched at one junction end, which may reflect a read error. The rearrangement joins TRBV11-2 to TRBJ2-6; D is uncertain. Germline CDR1 SGHAT, CDR2 FQNNGV. This CDR3 spans 15 amino acids. CDR3 sequence (DNA): TGTGCCAGCAGCTTATTGGTCTCTGGTGCCAACGTCCCGACTTTC. This codes for CASSLLVSGANVPTF.

This clonotype was detected a few times. This rearrangement joins TRBV6-5 to TRBJ2-6; D call uncertain. Looked up from germline, CDR1 is MNHEY and CDR2 is SVGAGI. Trimming stripped 6 bases from V and 4 bases from J, with 13 bases between. The CDR3 runs to 15 residues. This chain's CDR3 is CASSIEISGANVLTF. The CDR3 nucleotides are TGTGCCAGCAGCATAGAAATCTCCGGGGCCAACGTCCTGACTTTC.

In regard to this clonotype: A read error is possible here, since a much larger clone lies one base away. The rearrangement uses TRBV11-3 and TRBJ2-2; D unclear. The CDR3 contains 14 residues. Germline CDR1 SGHNT, CDR2 YENEEA. V was clipped by 7 bases and J by 0 bases, with 9 bases between them. The CDR3 coding sequence is TGTGCCAGCAACTGGACGACGAACACCGGGGAGCTGTTTTTT. Its protein product is CASNWTTNTGELFF. The full variable domain, in which reference TRBV11-3 and TRBJ2-2 provide the parts outside the CDR3, is EAGVVQSPRYKIIEKKQPVAFWCNPISGHNTLYWYLQNLGQGPELLIRYENEEAVDDSQLPKDRFSAERLKGVDSTLKIQPAELGDSAVYLCASNWTTNTGELFFGEGSRLTVL.

The V and J genes are TRBV29-1 and TRBJ2-3; D call uncertain. The CDR3 consists of 14 residues. Germline loops: CDR1 SQVTM, CDR2 ANQGSEA. V dropped 1 base and J dropped 4 bases, with 12 bases sitting between them. CDR3 nucleotides: TGCAGCGTTGAAGGTGCGGAAGGGCCAGATACGCAGTATTTT. Translated, it gives CSVEGAEGPDTQYF.

As for this clonotype: One base away lies a much larger clone, so this may be a sequencing read error. V and J are TRBV29-1 and TRBJ1-5; D not resolved. Per the germline V gene, CDR1 is SQVTM and CDR2 is ANQGSEA. Trimming removed 8 bases from V and 4 bases from J, with 15 bases in between. The CDR3 length is 13 residues. For the CDR3, the DNA is TGCAGCATTGGTTCCGGAAATAATCAGCCCCAGCATTTT. As protein: CSIGSGNNQPQHF.

This clonotype appeared a single time. This chain connects TRBV6-2 or TRBV6-3 to TRBJ1-2; TRBD1 agrees at 7 bases. V dropped 8 bases and J dropped 0; count of bases not matched to a gene: 6. Germline V lookup: CDR1 MNHEY, CDR2 SVGEGT. This CDR3 comprises 14 residues. The CDR3 spells CASVDRQANYGYTF. CDR3 DNA: TGTGCCAGCGTGGACAGGCAAGCTAACTATGGCTACACCTTC.

This clonotype was seen only a few times. The chain employs TRBV13 and TRBJ1-2; the D is unclear. This CDR3 has 13 amino acids. Germline CDR1 reads PRHDT; CDR2 reads FYEKMQ (reference sequence). Trimming shortened V by 3 bases and J by 7 bases, and 12 bases separated the two germline ends. CDR3 protein: CASSLATSGGYTF. CDR3 coding DNA: TGTGCCAGCAGCTTGGCGACTTCGGGTGGCTACACCTTC. Using reference TRBV13 and TRBJ1-2 for the parts outside the CDR3, the full variable domain is AAGVIQSPRHLIKEKRETATLKCYPIPRHDTVYWYQQGPGQDPQFLISFYEKMQSDKGSIPDRFSAQQFSDYHSELNMSSLELGDSALYFCASSLATSGGYTFGSGTRLTVV.

A remark on this clonotype: Compared with germline, one end of the junction differs, possibly owing to a read error. The CDR3 DNA sequence: TGCTGCGTCCCCCTCGCCAGGGGACAAGAGACCCAGTATTTC. This translates into CCVPLARGQETQYF. The genes are TRBV29-1 and TRBJ2-5, with a tentative D call TRBD1 (6 bases). Germline V CDR1 and CDR2: SQVTM, ANQGSEA. This CDR3 is built from 14 residues.

The rearrangement uses TRBV11-2 and TRBJ1-2, with D tentatively TRBD1 (5 bases). Between the trimmed V and J ends, which lost 5 bases and 4 bases, there was a span of 11 bases. This CDR3 spans 13 amino acids. Germline CDR1 and CDR2: SGHAT and FQNNGV. The CDR3 loop is CASSPSQGYGYTF. In nucleotides, the CDR3 is TGTGCCAGCAGCCCCTCCCAGGGCTATGGCTACACCTTC.

For this clonotype: It is likely a read error, because the conserved phenylalanine at the end of the CDR3 is missing. V and J are TRBV11-2 and TRBJ2-5; D not resolved. The CDR3 is 14 amino acids. Deletions cut 1 base from V and 1 base from J, with 7 bases between. In germline, CDR1 is SGHAT, CDR2 FQNNGV. CDR3 nucleotides: TGTGCCAGCAGCTTAGCCCATACCCAAGAGACCCAGTACCTC. It specifies CASSLAHTQETQYL.

Remarks on this clonotype: A junction boundary mismatches the germline segment, possibly from a read error. The chain has TRBV29-1 and TRBJ2-1; no clear D gene. Per germline, CDR1 SQVTM and CDR2 ANQGSEA. The CDR3 covers 11 residues. CDR3 bases: TGCAGCGACGATAAGAGGAATGAGCAGATCTTC. It translates to CSDDKRNEQIF.

On this clonotype: The junction differs from germline at one of its ends, possibly a read error. V usage is TRBV11-3 and J usage is TRBJ2-7; TRBD2 matches 7 bases. The germline CDR1 and CDR2 sequences are SGHNT and YENEEA. This CDR3 is built from 17 residues. The CDR3 here is CASSRPLTSDPSYEQYF. DNA for the CDR3: TGTGCAAGCAGCCGCCCACTCACTAGCGATCCCTCCTACGAGCAGTACTTC.

As concerns this clonotype: The conserved phenylalanine or tryptophan is not found at the CDR3 terminus, so this likely reflects a read error. The rearrangement joins TRBV28 to TRBJ2-7; possibly TRBD2 for D (5 bases). With 3 bases removed from V and 2 bases from J, the gap between germline ends came to 11 bases. The CDR3 totals 14 residues. Germline V lookup: CDR1 MDHEN, CDR2 SYDVKM. The CDR3 sequence: CASSLRVSPYEQYL. In DNA form, the CDR3 reads TGTGCCAGCAGTTTGCGGGTTTCCCCCTACGAGCAGTACCTC.

This clonotype occurred a few times. The DNA for the CDR3 is TGTGCCAGTAGCGGGACATCCTACAATGAGCAGTTCTTC. Translation gives CASSGTSYNEQFF. V usage is TRBV4-2 and J usage is TRBJ2-1; 8 bases align to TRBD2. This CDR3 is 13 amino acids long. From germline, CDR1 is LGHNA and CDR2 YNFKEQ. J lost 1 base, V lost 9 bases, and 2 bases had no gene match.

The V gene is TRBV10-3, the J gene TRBJ1-1, with D perhaps TRBD1 (5 bases). CDR1 and CDR2 (germline): ENHRY, SYGVKD. Between the trimmed V and J ends, which lost 10 bases and 4 bases, there was a span of 16 bases. CDR3 length: 13 residues. The CDR3 DNA follows: TGTGCCACCCAAGGAGGGACGGGCACTGAAGCTTTCTTT. It encodes CATQGGTGTEAFF.

The chain couples TRBV11-3 to TRBJ2-7; D possibly corresponds to TRBD2 (6 bases). Germline assignment: CDR1 SGHNT and CDR2 YENEEA. The CDR3 has 13 residues. The CDR3 loop is CTTSFRENYEQYF. DNA of the CDR3: TGTACCACCAGCTTCCGGGAGAACTACGAGCAGTACTTC.

The V call is TRBV12-3 or TRBV12-4, the J call TRBJ1-2; 10 nucleotides agree with TRBD1. The CDR3 consists of 16 residues. With 4 bases clipped from V and 6 bases from J, the junction kept 11 bases outside the gene matches. CDR3 amino acids: CASSYTLTGGVHGYTF. The CDR3 coding sequence is TGTGCCAGCAGTTACACCTTGACAGGGGGCGTACATGGCTACACCTTC.

This clonotype was seen at least ten times. DNA for the CDR3: TGTGCCAGCAGCTTAGAGGGTAGCCCAGCCTACGAGCAGTACTTC. Protein: CASSLEGSPAYEQYF. The chain carries TRBV11-2 and TRBJ2-7; D gene uncertain. The CDR3 totals 15 residues. In germline, CDR1 is SGHAT, CDR2 FQNNGV. The V end was cut by 0 bases, the J end by 2 bases, with 11 bases between. Supplemented by reference TRBV11-2 and TRBJ2-7, the full variable domain reads EAGVAQSPRYKIIEKRQSVAFWCNPISGHATLYWYQQILGQGPKLLIQFQNNGVVDDSQLPKDRFSAERLKGVDSTLKIQPAKLEDSAVYLCASSLEGSPAYEQYFGPGTRLTVT.

This sequence joins TRBV29-1 and TRBJ2-7; TRBD1 aligns across 8 bases. The germline V gene encodes CDR1 SQVTM and CDR2 ANQGSEA. This CDR3 comprises 13 residues. With 2 bases clipped from V and 9 bases from J, the junction kept 9 bases outside the gene matches. CDR3 amino acids: CSVESRGLKGQYF. CDR3 nucleotides: TGCAGCGTTGAAAGCAGGGGGCTTAAAGGGCAGTACTTC.

V is TRBV28 and J is TRBJ2-2; the D is unclear. The germline V gene encodes CDR1 MDHEN and CDR2 SYDVKM. V was trimmed by 5 bases and J by 5 bases, leaving 0 bases between them. This CDR3 region has 10 residues. The CDR3 region has the DNA TGTGCCAGCAGTACCGGGGAGCTGTTTTTT. Its translation: CASSTGELFF.

Notes on this clonotype: One junction end disagrees with the germline gene, perhaps due to a read error. This CDR3 reads CSGSRGLNIQYF. In DNA form, the CDR3 reads TGCTCCGGCTCCCGAGGGCTGAACATTCAGTACTTC. The V gene is TRBV11-2, the J gene TRBJ2-4, with a weak D call TRBD2 (5 bases). This CDR3 has 12 amino acids. CDR1 and CDR2 (germline): SGHAT, FQNNGV.

V and J are TRBV11-2 and TRBJ2-1, with D perhaps assigned TRBD1 or TRBD2 (5 bases each). Trimming cost V 8 bases and J 5 bases, with 19 bases left between them. Germline V gene sequence: CDR1 SGHAT, CDR2 FQNNGV. The CDR3 contains 15 residues. The CDR3 is CASGAGARGHNEQFF. The CDR3 DNA follows: TGTGCCAGCGGGGCCGGGGCTAGGGGCCACAATGAGCAGTTCTTC.

This chain connects TRBV6-2 or TRBV6-3 to TRBJ1-4; no firm D call. This CDR3 has 14 residues. V was trimmed by 5 bases and J by 6 bases, leaving 13 bases between them. Germline CDR1 and CDR2: MNHEY and SVGEGT. The CDR3: CASSTQEDDEKLFF. CDR3 nucleotide sequence: TGTGCCAGCAGTACCCAAGAGGACGATGAAAAACTGTTTTTT.

This clonotype was detected only once. Just one base apart from a much larger clone, this may be a read error. The CDR3 carries no conserved terminal phenylalanine or tryptophan, so it likely arises from a read error. This sequence joins TRBV6-5 and TRBJ2-3; TRBD2 matches at 11 bases. With V trimmed by 6 bases and J by 5 bases, 1 base remained unmatched. The CDR3 runs to 13 residues. Germline loops: CDR1 MNHEY, CDR2 SVGAGI. CDR3: CASRTSGEDTQYL. CDR3 nucleotides: TGTGCCAGCAGGACTAGCGGGGAAGATACGCAGTATCTT.

This clonotype has only a few counts. This chain links TRBV29-1 with TRBJ2-1; 11 nucleotides line up with TRBD2. Trimming cost V 6 bases and J 2 bases; bases outside gene matches: 3. Germline loops: CDR1 SQVTM, CDR2 ANQGSEA. The CDR3 has 14 amino acids. CDR3 bases: TGCAGCGTGGAGACTAGCGGGACCTACAATGAGCAGTTCTTC. Its translation: CSVETSGTYNEQFF.